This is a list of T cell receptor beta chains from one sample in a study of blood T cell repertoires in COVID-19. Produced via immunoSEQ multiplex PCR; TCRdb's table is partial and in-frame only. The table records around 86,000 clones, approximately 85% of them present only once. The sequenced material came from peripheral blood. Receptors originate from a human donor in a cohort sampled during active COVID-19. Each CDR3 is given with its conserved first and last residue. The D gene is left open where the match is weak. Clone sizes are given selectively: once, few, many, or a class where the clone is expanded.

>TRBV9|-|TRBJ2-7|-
TGTGCCAGCAGCGCACAGCCCGATTCCTACGAGCAGTACTTC
CASSAQPDSYEQYF
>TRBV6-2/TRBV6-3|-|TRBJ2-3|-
TGTGCCAGCAGCCGTCTAGCTTACAGCACAGATACGCAGTATTTT
CASSRLAYSTDTQYF
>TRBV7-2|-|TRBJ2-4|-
TGTGCCAGCAGCTTAGCCAGTGAAAACATTCAGTACTTC
CASSLASENIQYF
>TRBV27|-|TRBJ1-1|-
TGTGCCAGCAGTCCACCTCTGAGGAACACTGAAGCTTTCTTT
CASSPPLRNTEAFF
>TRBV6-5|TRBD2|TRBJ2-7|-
TGTGCCAGCAGGCTAACTAGCGGAAGCTCCTACGAGCAGTACTTC
CASRLTSGSSYEQYF
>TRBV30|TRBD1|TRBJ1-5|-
TGTGCCTGGAGCGGCCAGACAGGGTTAAGGAATCAGCCCCAGCATTTT
CAWSGQTGLRNQPQHF
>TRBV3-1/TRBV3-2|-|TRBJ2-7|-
TGTGCCAGCAGCCAAGGGCCCTCCCGCACCTACGAGCAGTACTTC
CASSQGPSRTYEQYF
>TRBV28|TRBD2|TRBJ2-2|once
TGTGCCAGCATCCTTCCGGGGGGCACCGGGGAGCTGTTTTTT
CASILPGGTGELFF
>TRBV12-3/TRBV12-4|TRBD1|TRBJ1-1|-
TGTGCCAGCAGTCCGGACAGGGCTGGGGAAGCTTTCTTT
CASSPDRAGEAFF
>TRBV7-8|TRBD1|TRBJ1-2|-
TGTGCCAGCAGCTTATACCTGACAGGGGGAACCTATGGCTACACCTTC
CASSLYLTGGTYGYTF
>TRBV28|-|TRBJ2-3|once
TGTGCCAGCAGTTCAGGACTGGATACGCAGTATTTT
CASSSGLDTQYF
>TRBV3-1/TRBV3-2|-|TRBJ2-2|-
TGTGCCAGCAGCCTTGTGATAGGCAGAGGTACCGGGGAGCTGTTTTTT
CASSLVIGRGTGELFF
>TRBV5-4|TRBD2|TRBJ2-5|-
TGTGCCAGCAGCTTGCGGTCGGGGGGACAAGAGACCCAGTACTTC
CASSLRSGGQETQYF
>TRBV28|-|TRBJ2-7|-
TGTGCCAGCAGTACCCGACAGGAGCAGTACTTC
CASSTRQEQYF
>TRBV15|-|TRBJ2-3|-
TGTGCCACCAGTCGGACTTCGGCTAACACAGATACGCAGTATTTT
CATSRTSANTDTQYF
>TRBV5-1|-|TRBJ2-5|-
TGCGCCAGCAGCTTGTCAGGGCAAGAGACCCAGTACTTC
CASSLSGQETQYF
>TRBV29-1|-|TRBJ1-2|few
TGCAGCGTGCCCGGGAATTCTAACTATGGCTACACCTTC
CSVPGNSNYGYTF
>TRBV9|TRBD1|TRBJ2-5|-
TGTGCCAGCAGCTCCGGGACAGGGAAAGAGACCCAGTACTTC
CASSSGTGKETQYF
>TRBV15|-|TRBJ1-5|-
TGTGCCACCAGCAGAGATTCTGGGGGGGGTCAGCCCCAGCATTTT
CATSRDSGGGQPQHF
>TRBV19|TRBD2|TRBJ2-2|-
TGTGCCAGTAGTATAGGACTAGCGGGAAACACCGGGGAGCTGTTTTTT
CASSIGLAGNTGELFF
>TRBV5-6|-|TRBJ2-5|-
TGTGCCAGCAGCTTCGCAGGGATTCAAGAGACCCAGTACTTC
CASSFAGIQETQYF
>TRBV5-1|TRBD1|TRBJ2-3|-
TGCGCCAGCAGCCCGGGGACAGCCAACACAGATACGCAGTATTTT
CASSPGTANTDTQYF
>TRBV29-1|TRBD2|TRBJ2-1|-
TGCAGCGTTGGTCGGCTAGCGGGAAGGGGAGAGCAGTTCTTC
CSVGRLAGRGEQFF
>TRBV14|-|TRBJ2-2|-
TGTGCCAGCAACCTAGGGGCAGGGAACACCGGGGAGCTGTTTTTT
CASNLGAGNTGELFF
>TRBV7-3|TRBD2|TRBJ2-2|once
TGTGCCAGCAGCTCCGACCCTCAGCGGGGGCTCGGGGAGCTGTTTTTT
CASSSDPQRGLGELFF
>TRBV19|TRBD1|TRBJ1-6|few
TGTGCCAGTAGTCCCCGAACAGGGGGCGGTTCACCCCTCCACTTT
CASSPRTGGGSPLHF
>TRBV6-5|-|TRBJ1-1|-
TGTGCCAGCAGTCACCGAAGGAGTTTGAACACTGAAGCTTTCTTT
CASSHRRSLNTEAFF
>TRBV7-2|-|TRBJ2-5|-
TGTGCCAGCAGCCAGGAAAGGGGGACCCAGTACTTC
CASSQERGTQYF